The present TCR beta chain was sequenced within a study of blood T cell repertoires in COVID-19. Turning to the study itself: Sites in the United States, Italy and Spain provided acute and convalescent COVID-19 samples. PBMCs, B-cell-depleted T cells, or T cells were the source of the cDNA or gDNA that made up the material.

The V end was cut by 5 bases, the J end by 4 bases, with 11 bases between. Germline V CDR1 and CDR2: MNHEY, SVGAGI. This CDR3 spans 13 amino acids. Clones were read by immunoSEQ multiplex PCR, and TCRdb kept only the in-frame ones, dropping some. The sample shows some 110,000 clones, 81% of them seen only once. The sample was peripheral blood. This clonotype was obtained from a man older than 75 with acute or convalescent COVID-19. The chain uses TRBV6-5 and TRBJ1-2; a weak D match, TRBD1 (6 bases). CDR3 sequence: CASSRGQFYGYTF. CDR3 DNA: TGTGCCAGCAGTAGGGGACAATTCTATGGCTACACCTTC.